This T cell receptor (beta chain) comes out of a study of patients and donors after allogeneic stem cell transplantation. TCRdb called the RT-PCR reads again in MiXCR, with one record for every CDR3 protein. In the table there are approximately 410,000 distinct CDR3 sequences, 16% of which are singletons. V lost 6 bases, J lost 0 bases, and 9 bases stayed unmatched. This CDR3 spans 18 amino acids. Germline CDR1 MNHNS, CDR2 SASEGT. The chain employs TRBV6-1 and TRBJ2-4; 12 bases are a match to TRBD2. Source material: blood, either unsorted or a sorted T cell fraction (not recorded which). This receptor was taken from a human donor who was either an allogeneic HSCT recipient or a stem cell or donor lymphocyte infusion donor (not recorded which). It is not recorded whose cells these are; they may come from a transplant donor. CDR3 region: CASRSPTSGRGAKNIQYF. The DNA of the CDR3 is TGTGCCAGCAGAAGTCCGACTAGCGGGAGAGGAGCCAAAAACATTCAGTACTTC.